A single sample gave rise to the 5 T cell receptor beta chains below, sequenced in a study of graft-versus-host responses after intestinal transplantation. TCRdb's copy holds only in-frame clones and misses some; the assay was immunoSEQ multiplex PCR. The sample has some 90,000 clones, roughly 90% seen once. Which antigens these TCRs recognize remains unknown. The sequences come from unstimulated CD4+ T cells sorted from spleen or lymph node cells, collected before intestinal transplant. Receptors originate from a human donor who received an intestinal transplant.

CDR3 coding DNA: TGCGCCAGCAGCATCGGGACAGGGCTCTCCTCTGGAAACACCATATATTTT. Translating gives CASSIGTGLSSGNTIYF. V usage is TRBV5-1 and J usage is TRBJ1-3, with 9 bases fitting TRBD1. V shed 4 bases, J shed 0 bases, and the junction held 8 bases outside the gene matches. The V gene's germline CDR1 is SGHRS and CDR2 YFSETQ. The CDR3 has 17 amino acids.

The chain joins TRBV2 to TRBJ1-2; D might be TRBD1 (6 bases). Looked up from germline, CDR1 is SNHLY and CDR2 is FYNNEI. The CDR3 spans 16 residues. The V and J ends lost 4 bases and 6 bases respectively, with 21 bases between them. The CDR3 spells CASSGPDRRLQHGYTF. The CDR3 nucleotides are TGTGCCAGCAGTGGGCCGGACAGACGCCTTCAGCATGGCTACACCTTC.

The CDR3 coding sequence is TGTGCCAGCAGACTCCTCGGGAAGAGGGGCTACACCTTC. This codes for CASRLLGKRGYTF. This chain joins TRBV6-5 and TRBJ1-2; no definite D call. Trimming took 6 bases from V and 8 from J, leaving 16 bases between them. CDR1 is MNHEY and CDR2 is SVGAGI in the germline V gene. CDR3 size: 13 residues.

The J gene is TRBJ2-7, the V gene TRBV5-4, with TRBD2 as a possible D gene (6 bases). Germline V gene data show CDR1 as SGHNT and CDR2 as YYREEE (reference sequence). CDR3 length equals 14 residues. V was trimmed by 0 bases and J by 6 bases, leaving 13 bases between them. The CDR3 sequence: CASSLELAIREQYF. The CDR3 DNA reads TGTGCCAGCAGCTTGGAGCTAGCGATTCGCGAGCAGTACTTC.

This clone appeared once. CDR3 amino acids: CASSLRRNGYTF. Written as DNA, the CDR3 is TGTGCCAGCAGCTTACGGCGGAATGGCTACACCTTC. The gene calls are TRBV13 and TRBJ1-2, with D unclear. The V end lost 2 bases, the J end lost 6 bases, and 7 bases lay between the germline ends. Looked up from germline, CDR1 is PRHDT and CDR2 is FYEKMQ (reference sequence). This CDR3 spans 12 amino acids. Filled out from reference TRBV13 and TRBJ1-2, the complete variable domain reads AAGVIQSPRHLIKEKRETATLKCYPIPRHDTVYWYQQGPGQDPQFLISFYEKMQSDKGSIPDRFSAQQFSDYHSELNMSSLELGDSALYFCASSLRRNGYTFGSGTRLTVV.